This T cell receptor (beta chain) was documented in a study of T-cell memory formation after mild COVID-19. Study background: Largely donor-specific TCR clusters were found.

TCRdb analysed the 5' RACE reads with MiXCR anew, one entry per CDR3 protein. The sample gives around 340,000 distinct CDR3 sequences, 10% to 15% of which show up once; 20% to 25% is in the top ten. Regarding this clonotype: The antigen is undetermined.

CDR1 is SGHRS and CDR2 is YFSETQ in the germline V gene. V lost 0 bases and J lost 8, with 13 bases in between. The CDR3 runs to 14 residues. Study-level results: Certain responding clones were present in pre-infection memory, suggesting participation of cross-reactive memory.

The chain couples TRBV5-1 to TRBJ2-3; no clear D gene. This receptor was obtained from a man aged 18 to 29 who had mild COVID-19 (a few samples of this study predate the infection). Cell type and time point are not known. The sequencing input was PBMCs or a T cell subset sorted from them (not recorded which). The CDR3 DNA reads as TGCGCCAGCAGCTTGGAACTCCTCAATCCTACGCAGTATTTT. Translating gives CASSLELLNPTQYF.